This TCR beta chain was identified during a study of cytomegalovirus exposure and HLA in healthy donors (dated by TCRdb to 2016 to 2017). General notes on the study: According to an earlier analysis of a few hundred of the donors, about 179 million T cells yielded roughly 100 million unique TCR beta sequences and approximately 300 Gb of sequence data. All discovery cohort repertoires had been generated using a single sequencing platform. Rather than using new phenotypic data, the later analysis identified candidate immune exposures from TCR beta sequences and from how often those sequences occurred across donors. To decide whether each TCR beta V gene segment behaved as functional or pseudogenic, an earlier analysis of fewer than 750 of the donors relied on high-throughput TCR beta sequencing. Along with the roughly 670-subject first cohort, a separate validation cohort of 120 different subjects was used. The study aimed to test whether signatures of past pathogen exposure could be identified by cataloging public T cell receptors. Among 398 genotyped donors of the cohort, an average of around 240,000 unique TCR beta nucleotide sequences were sequenced per donor, about a sixth of them non-productive. HLA typing covered class I and class II loci at four-digit resolution. The study used immunosequencing to profile the T cell repertoires of approximately 650 subjects and linked those repertoires to cytomegalovirus serostatus. Typing coverage differed by locus: A, B, C, DRB1 and DQB1 were typed in about 620-640 donors, DQA1 in 522, DPA1 in approximately 600, and DPB1 in approximately 450. An early release that covered roughly 600 HLA-typed donors contained approximately 320 gigabases of sequencing data and tens of millions of unique TCR sequences. Alongside the repertoire data, information on donor age, sex, ethnicity and CMV serostatus was compiled. A later analysis re-analyzed previously published TCR beta repertoires from approximately 670 donors and added high-resolution HLA genotyping to study TCR occurrence patterns. To predict cytomegalovirus infection status, the study combined high-throughput TCR immunosequencing, statistical association of individual TCRs with disease status, and machine learning. Of the roughly 400 genotyped donors, approximately 82% fell in the genetic ancestry cluster associated with self-reported Caucasian donors. A later genetic analysis took genome-wide SNP genotypes for about three fifths of the 666 donors and used that subset as a discovery cohort. Roughly 5 DR-DQ haplotypes were treated as single units for association and clustering because of strong linkage in the cohort. Results the study describes overall, beyond this receptor: A later analysis found that most CMV-associated TCR beta chains appeared HLA-restricted, with HLA associations seemingly driven largely by CMV exposure. According to the authors, the approach could potentially be generalized to other disease states and immunological phenotypes. In a later analysis, HLA-associated TCR beta chains were found to be more clonally expanded and to have lower generation probabilities than equally common non-associated chains. Only TCR beta chains were sequenced in this cohort, and the absence of alpha or paired-chain data limited detectable features. The earlier analysis of approximately 590 of the donors excluded roughly 16 rarely observed V segments, including chromosome 9 orphons, because counts were too low. The classifier was reported to diagnose cytomegalovirus status with high specificity and sensitivity in both the original and validation cohorts. When HLA alleles, especially DR and DQ, strongly co-occurred, TCR associations were difficult to assign to individual alleles. In a later analysis, several top co-occurrence clusters were reported to appear linked to parvovirus B19, influenza, CMV and Epstein-Barr virus. A further reported finding was that TCR beta sequences accurately predicted the HLA-A and HLA-B alleles for most subjects in the first cohort. Linkage disequilibrium might explain the correlated functional status among segregating V segments, but an unknown experimental factor could not be ruled out. In a later genetic analysis, a missense DCLRE1C variant was associated with V-gene and J-gene trimming of TCR beta chains, and the association was replicated in an independent cohort. A cluster of highly shared sequence variants was judged likely to be a technical artifact of the sequencing pipeline. In the study, approximately 160 TCR beta chains were listed as associated with cytomegalovirus. In vitro tests confirmed that a few of the cytomegalovirus-associated TCR beta chains recognize cytomegalovirus antigens. In a later analysis, 15,000 to 20,000 TCR beta sequences were associated with specific HLA alleles at a false discovery rate of 0.05. CMV serostatus was the only immune exposure information available for the cohort. Across donors, most TCR sequences were observed very rarely, whereas some public TCRs were present in many individuals. In an earlier analysis of some 640 of the donors, most TCR beta V segments were observed in productive rearrangements about 87% or about 30% of the time, broadly matching IMGT annotations. Because HLA typing was missing for some donors at each locus, association tests included only the typed subset. Compared with the approximately 710-donor mean, donors in an Asian-associated ancestry cluster had fewer N-insertions in productive TCRs, according to a later genetic analysis. Presence/absence analyses assumed roughly uniform sequencing depth across donors, an assumption that may not hold. In a later analysis, the rate of TCR association differed among HLA loci, with DRB1 alleles having the most associated TCRs and HLA-C alleles having the fewest.

Library preparation used the immunoSEQ multiplex PCR assay. The multiplex PCR relied on a mix of 60 forward primers for TCR Vbeta segments and 13 reverse primers for TCR Jbeta segments. The CDR3 region of rearranged TCR beta genes was amplified from genomic DNA with a multiplex PCR assay. Amplified TCR beta libraries were sequenced as 87-base-pair reads on the Illumina HiSeq System. The authors processed their data as follows. Across the 500 to 850 repertoires, a later analysis counted approximately 75 million unique TCR beta chains, some 11 million of which were shared by at least two donors. To remove PCR and sequencing errors, raw reads were error-corrected and collapsed into unique sequences using a nearest-neighbor algorithm that merged closely related sequences. To assign V, D and J gene segments, CDR3 sequences were aligned to IMGT reference sequences. For a sequence to be retained, at least a six-nucleotide match to both a V gene segment and a J gene segment was required. Rearrangements were called productive when the CDR3 lacked stop codons and stayed in frame with V and J; all others were non-productive. Following IMGT convention, CDR3 was defined as the stretch from the second conserved V-encoded cysteine to the conserved J-encoded phenylalanine. In an earlier analysis of around 600 of the donors, sequences lacking an unambiguous match to a single V gene segment were excluded. An earlier analysis of around 600 of the donors classified V segments as functional when productive rearrangements were above 56.7% and as segregating when the standard deviation between donors was above 5%. To diagnose cytomegalovirus status from the catalog of TCR beta chain sequences, a statistical classification framework was built. In a later analysis, V and J genes were assigned by comparing TCR nucleotide sequences against IMGT/GENE-DB human TR gene sequences. In a later analysis, CDR3 sequences and most-parsimonious VDJ recombination scenarios were assigned using the TCRdist pipeline. A later analysis defined each TCR beta chain by its CDR3 amino acid sequence plus V-gene family, and excluded reads lacking a unique V-gene family. As a way to deal with suspected cross-contamination and a sequencing artifact, a later analysis dropped over 550 nucleotide sequences that were highly shared and had low generation probability. In a later analysis, a clonal expansion index for each public chain was calculated from normalized within-repertoire ranks of inferred template counts. In a later analysis, generation probabilities were computed using a VDJ recombination model fitted to out-of-frame rearrangements, and the results were checked against IGoR. Hypergeometric tests were used in a later analysis to score TCR-TCR, TCR-HLA and TCR-CMV co-occurrence, with a repertoire-size bias correction applied to the TCR pairs. To estimate false discovery rates, a later analysis permuted the HLA or CMV assignments 20 times. In a later analysis, co-occurring TCRs were grouped using DBSCAN, and TCRdist sequence similarity was added for clustering within HLA-allele-positive subsets. For co-occurrence clustering, repertoires with fewer than 30,000 or more than 120,000 public chains were excluded, along with five or six repertoires with anomalous nucleotide sharing. In TCRdb, the immuneACCESS table is reduced to in-frame sequences with V and J assigned. These tables do not hold every clone; where another copy was compared, an unresolved V gene accounts for under half, and the others remain unexplained. The V and J calls and clone size come from that table; D and trimming were worked out from the DNA. The sample table holds 120,000 to 150,000 clones, of which approximately 79% were seen once. The ten largest clones capture about 6.7% of the sample.

With respect to this clone: The clone's antigen remains unknown. No qualities accompany the bases; no much larger clone lies one base away.

The cohort was made up of about 670 healthy bone marrow donors. At the time of sampling, every cohort member was nominally healthy, though immune exposures that went unrecorded were likely present. The donor tested CMV seropositive, placing the donor among the 250 to 350 seropositive members of the cohort. Each donor provided a peripheral blood sample, and peripheral blood mononuclear cells were used for TCR beta sequencing. The Qiagen DNeasy Blood Extraction Kit was used to extract genomic DNA from the blood cell samples. Sequencing input: PBMCs. The TCR comes from a woman aged 40 to 50 in good health and CMV-seropositive.

CDR3 protein: CASSLARGGPDTQYF. The nucleotide sequence is given as TGTGCCAGCAGCTTAGCGCGGGGGGGTCCAGATACGCAGTATTTT. The chain is encoded by TRBV7-2 joined to TRBJ2-3; TRBD2 lines up with 9 middle nucleotides. Ends trimmed: V by 0 bases, J by 4 bases; bases unmatched to a gene: 2. CDR1 and CDR2, looked up from the germline V gene, are SGHTA and FQGNSA. Its CDR3 holds 15 amino acids, cysteine through phenylalanine. The kept DNA is CDR3 alone, 45 bases in frame from the first base.